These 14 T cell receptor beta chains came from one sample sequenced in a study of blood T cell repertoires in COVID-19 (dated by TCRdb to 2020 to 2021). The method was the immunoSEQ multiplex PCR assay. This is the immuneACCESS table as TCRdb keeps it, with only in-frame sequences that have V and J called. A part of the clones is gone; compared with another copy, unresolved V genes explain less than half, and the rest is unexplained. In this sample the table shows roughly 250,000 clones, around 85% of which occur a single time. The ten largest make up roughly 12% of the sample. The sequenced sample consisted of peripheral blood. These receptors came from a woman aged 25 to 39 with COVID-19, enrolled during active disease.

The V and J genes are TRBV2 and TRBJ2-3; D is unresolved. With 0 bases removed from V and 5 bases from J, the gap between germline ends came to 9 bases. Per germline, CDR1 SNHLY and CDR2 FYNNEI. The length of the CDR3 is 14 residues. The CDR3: CASSEASYRDTQYF. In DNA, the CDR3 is TGTGCCAGCAGTGAAGCGAGCTACCGAGATACGCAGTATTTT. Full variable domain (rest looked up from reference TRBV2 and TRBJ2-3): EPEVTQTPSHQVTQMGQEVILRCVPISNHLYFYWYRQILGQKVEFLVSFYNNEISEKSEIFDDQFSVERPDGSNFTLKIRSTKLEDSAMYFCASSEASYRDTQYFGPGTRLTVL.

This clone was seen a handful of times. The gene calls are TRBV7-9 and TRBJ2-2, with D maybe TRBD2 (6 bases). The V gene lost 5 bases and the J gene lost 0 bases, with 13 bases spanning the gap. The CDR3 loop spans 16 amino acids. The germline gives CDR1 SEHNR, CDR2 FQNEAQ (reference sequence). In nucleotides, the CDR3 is TGTGCCAGCAGCCCCCTGTGGGGGGCGAACACCGGGGAGCTGTTTTTT. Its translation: CASSPLWGANTGELFF. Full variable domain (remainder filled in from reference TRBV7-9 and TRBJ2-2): DTGVSQNPRHKITKRGQNVTFRCDPISEHNRLYWYRQTLGQGPEFLTYFQNEAQLEKSRLLSDRFSAERPKGSFSTLEIQRTEQGDSAMYLCASSPLWGANTGELFFGEGSRLTVL.

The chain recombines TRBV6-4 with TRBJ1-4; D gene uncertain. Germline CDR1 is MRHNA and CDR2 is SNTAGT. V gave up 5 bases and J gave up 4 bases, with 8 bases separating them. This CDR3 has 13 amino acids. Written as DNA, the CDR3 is TGTGCCAGCAGTCGGGATATTAATGAAAAACTGTTTTTT. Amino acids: CASSRDINEKLFF.

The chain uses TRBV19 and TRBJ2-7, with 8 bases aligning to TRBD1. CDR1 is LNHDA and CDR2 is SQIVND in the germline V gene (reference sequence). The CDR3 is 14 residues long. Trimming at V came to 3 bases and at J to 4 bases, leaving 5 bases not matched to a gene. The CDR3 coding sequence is TGTGCCAGTAGTATCGCAGGGGGCGCTTACGAGCAGTACTTC. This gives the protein CASSIAGGAYEQYF.

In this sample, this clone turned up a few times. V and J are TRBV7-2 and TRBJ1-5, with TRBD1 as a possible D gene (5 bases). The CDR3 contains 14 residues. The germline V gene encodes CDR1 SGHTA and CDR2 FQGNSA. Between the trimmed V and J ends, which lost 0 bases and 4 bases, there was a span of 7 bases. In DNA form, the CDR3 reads TGTGCCAGCAGCTTAGCCAAGGGGAATCAGCCCCAGCATTTT. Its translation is CASSLAKGNQPQHF.

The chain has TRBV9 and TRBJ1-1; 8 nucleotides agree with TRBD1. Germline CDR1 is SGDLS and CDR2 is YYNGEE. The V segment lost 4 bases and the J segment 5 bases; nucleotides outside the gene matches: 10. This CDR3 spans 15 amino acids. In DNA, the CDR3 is TGTGCCAGCAGCCTCGGACAGGGATCAGGGACTGAAGCTTTCTTT. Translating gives CASSLGQGSGTEAFF.

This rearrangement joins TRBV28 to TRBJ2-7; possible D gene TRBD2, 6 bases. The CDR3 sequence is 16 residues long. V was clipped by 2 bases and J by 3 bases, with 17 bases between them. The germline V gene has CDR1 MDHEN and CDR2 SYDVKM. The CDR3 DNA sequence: TGTGCCAGCAGTTTAAGTGGCGGGATTATGGACTACGAGCAGTACTTC. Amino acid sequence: CASSLSGGIMDYEQYF.

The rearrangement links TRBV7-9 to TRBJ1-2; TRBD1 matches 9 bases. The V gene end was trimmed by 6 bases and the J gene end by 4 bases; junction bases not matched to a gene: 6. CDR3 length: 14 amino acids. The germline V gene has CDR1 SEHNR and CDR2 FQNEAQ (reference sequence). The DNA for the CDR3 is TGTGCCAGCAGTCCACAGGGGGCCCTCTATGGCTACACCTTC. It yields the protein CASSPQGALYGYTF.

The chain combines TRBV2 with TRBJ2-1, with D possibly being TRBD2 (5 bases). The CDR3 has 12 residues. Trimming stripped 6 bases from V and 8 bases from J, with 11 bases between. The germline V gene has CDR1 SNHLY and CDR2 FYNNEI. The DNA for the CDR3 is TGTGCCAGCAGAGAGTCCGGGGATGAGCAGTTCTTC. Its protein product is CASRESGDEQFF. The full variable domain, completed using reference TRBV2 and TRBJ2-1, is EPEVTQTPSHQVTQMGQEVILRCVPISNHLYFYWYRQILGQKVEFLVSFYNNEISEKSEIFDDQFSVERPDGSNFTLKIRSTKLEDSAMYFCASRESGDEQFFGPGTRLTVL.

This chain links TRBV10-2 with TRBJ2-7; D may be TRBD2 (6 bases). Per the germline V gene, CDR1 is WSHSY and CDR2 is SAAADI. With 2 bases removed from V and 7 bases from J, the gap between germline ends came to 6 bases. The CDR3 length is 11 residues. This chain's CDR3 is CASSEGGEQYF. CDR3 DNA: TGCGCCAGCAGTGAGGGGGGGGAGCAGTACTTC.

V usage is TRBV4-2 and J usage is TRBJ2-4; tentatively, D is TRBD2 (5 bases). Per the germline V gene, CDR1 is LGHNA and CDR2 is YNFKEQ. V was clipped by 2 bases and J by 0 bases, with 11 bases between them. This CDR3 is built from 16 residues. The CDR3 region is CASSQMTTLAKNIQYF. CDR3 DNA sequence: TGTGCCAGCAGCCAAATGACTACCTTAGCCAAAAACATTCAGTACTTC.

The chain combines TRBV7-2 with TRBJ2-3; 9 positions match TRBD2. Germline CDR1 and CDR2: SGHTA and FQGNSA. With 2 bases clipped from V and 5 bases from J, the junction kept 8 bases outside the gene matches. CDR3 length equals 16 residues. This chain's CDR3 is CASSLMGGGEGDTQYF. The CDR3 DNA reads TGTGCCAGCAGCTTAATGGGCGGGGGGGAAGGAGATACGCAGTATTTT.

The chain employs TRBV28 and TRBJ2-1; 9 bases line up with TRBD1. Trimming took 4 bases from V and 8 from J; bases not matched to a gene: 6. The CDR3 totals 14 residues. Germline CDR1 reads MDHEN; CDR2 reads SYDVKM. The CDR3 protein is CASSSPGQGDEQFF. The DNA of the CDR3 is TGTGCCAGCAGTTCACCGGGACAGGGTGATGAGCAGTTCTTC.

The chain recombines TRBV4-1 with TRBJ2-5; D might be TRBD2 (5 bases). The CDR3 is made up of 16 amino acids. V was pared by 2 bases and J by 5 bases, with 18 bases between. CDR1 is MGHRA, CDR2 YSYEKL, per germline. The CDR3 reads CASSQKREGPRETQYF. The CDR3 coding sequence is TGCGCCAGCAGCCAAAAACGAGAGGGCCCGAGGGAGACCCAGTACTTC.